This passage covers 14 T cell receptor beta chains from one sample sequenced in a study of cytomegalovirus exposure and HLA in healthy donors. This PCR relied on a set of 60 Vbeta primers and 13 Jbeta primers. This table comes from immunoSEQ multiplex PCR, and its TCRdb copy is limited to in-frame clones, with some not included. The table lists roughly 200,000 clones, under 85% of them singletons. The sequenced material came from PBMCs. The receptor source for this set is a male donor in good health and CMV-seronegative.

This chain links TRBV19 with TRBJ1-5; no firm D call. CDR1 is LNHDA, CDR2 SQIVND, per germline (reference sequence). This CDR3 region has 13 residues. V was clipped by 7 bases and J by 5 bases, with 12 bases between them. The CDR3 nucleotides read TGTGCCAGTACCCAGGAAAGGCATCAGCCCCAGCATTTT. It translates to CASTQERHQPQHF.

With regard to this clone: The junction differs from germline at one of its ends, possibly a read error. The chain joins TRBV7-9 to TRBJ2-7; TRBD1 aligns across 7 bases. CDR3 length: 15 amino acids. Germline assignment: CDR1 SEHNR and CDR2 FQNEAQ (reference sequence). In nucleotides, the CDR3 is TGTTCCAGCAGTCTCACAGGGGAAGACTCCTACGAGCAGTACTTC. Encoded protein: CSSSLTGEDSYEQYF.

The table lists this clone with a few counts. The chain uses TRBV6-6 and TRBJ1-3, with 9 positions matching TRBD1. The V segment lost 5 bases and the J segment 2 bases; nucleotides outside the gene matches: 4. The germline V gene has CDR1 MNHNY and CDR2 SVGAGI (reference sequence). The CDR3 covers 15 residues. The CDR3 DNA reads TGTGCCAGCAGTCTGGGACAGGGAGCTGGAAACACCATATATTTT. Translating it yields CASSLGQGAGNTIYF.

V usage is TRBV14 and J usage is TRBJ2-1, with D maybe TRBD1 (5 bases). V dropped 0 bases and J dropped 2 bases, with 8 bases sitting between them. CDR1 and CDR2 (germline): SGHDN, FVKESK. The CDR3 consists of 15 residues. The CDR3 region has the DNA TGTGCCAGCAGCCAAGATATGGGGCCCTACAATGAGCAGTTCTTC. It codes for CASSQDMGPYNEQFF. Full variable domain (missing parts from reference TRBV14 and TRBJ2-1): EAGVTQFPSHSVIEKGQTVTLRCDPISGHDNLYWYRRVMGKEIKFLLHFVKESKQDESGMPNNRFLAERTGGTYSTLKVQPAELEDSGVYFCASSQDMGPYNEQFFGPGTRLTVL.

V is TRBV6-5 and J is TRBJ1-4, with D perhaps TRBD1 (6 bases). This CDR3 is 13 amino acids long. Deletions cut 11 bases from V and 3 bases from J, with 13 bases between. CDR1 and CDR2 (germline): MNHEY, SVGAGI. The CDR3 spells CAPQTGANEKLFF. For the CDR3, the DNA is TGTGCCCCGCAGACAGGAGCTAATGAAAAACTGTTTTTT.

The table lists this clone with a count of one. This chain uses TRBV14 with TRBJ2-3; 9 bases are a match to TRBD2. CDR3 length: 19 amino acids. The V gene's germline CDR1 is SGHDN and CDR2 FVKESK. Unmatched junction bases numbered 10, after V lost 0 bases and J lost 0 bases. This chain's CDR3 is CASSQDRRLAVSSTDTQYF. For the CDR3, the DNA is TGTGCCAGCAGCCAAGATCGTCGACTAGCGGTATCTAGCACAGATACGCAGTATTTT.

The chain is built from TRBV28 and TRBJ1-1; TRBD1 matches 11 bases. Germline V gene sequence: CDR1 MDHEN, CDR2 SYDVKM. V was clipped by 7 bases and J by 1 base; unmatched bases: 8. CDR3 length: 16 residues. Here the CDR3 reads CASTSPGTGGNTEAFF. For the CDR3, the DNA is TGTGCCAGCACCTCCCCGGGGACAGGGGGGAACACTGAAGCTTTCTTT.

In this sample, this clone turned up a few times. This rearrangement joins TRBV28 to TRBJ1-4; 9 positions match TRBD1. The germline V gene encodes CDR1 MDHEN and CDR2 SYDVKM. This CDR3 has 14 residues. V shed 6 bases and J 8 bases; nucleotides not matched to a gene: 7. CDR3 sequence reads: CASSNGQGNEKLFF. DNA for the CDR3: TGTGCCAGCAGCAACGGACAGGGGAACGAAAAACTGTTTTTT.

V is TRBV7-3 and J is TRBJ2-1; 7 bases match TRBD2. Looked up from germline, CDR1 is SGHTA and CDR2 is FQGTGA. The CDR3 is 16 residues long. V shed 1 base, J shed 3 bases, and the junction held 6 bases outside the gene matches. In DNA form, the CDR3 reads TGTGCCAGCAGCTTAAGGGGCGGGAGTGACTACAATGAGCAGTTCTTC. Its translation: CASSLRGGSDYNEQFF.

This rearrangement joins TRBV5-1 to TRBJ1-5; TRBD1 matches at 7 bases. With 4 bases clipped from V and 6 bases from J, the junction kept 7 bases outside the gene matches. Germline V lookup: CDR1 SGHRS, CDR2 YFSETQ. The CDR3 has 14 amino acids. CDR3 region: CASSTGQEGQPQHF. The CDR3, as DNA: TGCGCCAGCAGCACCGGACAGGAGGGTCAGCCCCAGCATTTT.

Notes on this clone: This sample includes further DNA sequences coding for the same CDR3. This chain uses TRBV30 with TRBJ2-7; 7 bases are a match to TRBD1. Germline CDR1 is GTSNPN and CDR2 is SVGIG (reference sequence). The CDR3 loop spans 13 amino acids. V was pared by 5 bases and J by 2 bases, with 6 bases of the junction left unmatched. The chain's CDR3 is CAWLGGNTYEQYF. The DNA of the CDR3 is TGTGCCTGGTTAGGGGGCAATACCTACGAGCAGTACTTC.

DNA of the CDR3: TGCAGCGTTGGGGGGGACAGGAGCTCCTACGAGCAGTACTTC. Translating it yields CSVGGDRSSYEQYF. The V call is TRBV29-1, the J call TRBJ2-7; TRBD1 matches 8 bases. J was trimmed by 0 bases and V by 4 bases; bases with no gene match: 5. This CDR3 is 14 amino acids long. Germline V gives CDR1 SQVTM, CDR2 ANQGSEA.

The rearrangement joins TRBV4-2 to TRBJ2-2; no firm D call. The CDR3 has 15 residues. Trimming pared 0 bases from V and 1 base from J, leaving 6 bases between. CDR1 and CDR2 (germline): LGHNA, YNFKEQ. The CDR3 spells CASSQETGNTGELFF. In DNA form, the CDR3 reads TGTGCCAGCAGCCAAGAAACGGGGAACACCGGGGAGCTGTTTTTT.

This chain connects TRBV5-8 to TRBJ1-5; TRBD1 might be the D (5 bases). V was clipped by 1 base and J by 5 bases, with 10 bases between them. Germline CDR1 and CDR2: SGHTS and YDEGEE. This CDR3 comprises 14 residues. CDR3 sequence (DNA): TGTGCCAGCAGCTTGAGGCAGGGATATCAGCCCCAGCATTTT. Protein: CASSLRQGYQPQHF.